This is a list of T cell receptor beta chains from one sample in a study of blood T cells in healthy people across ages. TCRdb analysed the 5' RACE reads with MiXCR anew, one entry per CDR3 protein. The sample has about 2 million distinct CDR3 sequences; roughly 50% are singletons. Sequenced: blood. These receptors were taken from a woman between 35 and 50 years old in good health. Both conserved end residues are part of each CDR3. A D gene is named only where the DNA matches it firmly. The size field is filled for only some rows; it gives once, few, many or a size class.

size	V	D	J	length	CDR3	DNA
-	TRBV7-2	-	TRBJ2-3	15	CASSPLSSTTDTQYF	TGTGCCAGCAGCCCCCTCTCTAGTACAACAGATACGCAGTATTTT
once	TRBV4-3	-	TRBJ2-4	16	CASSQGSGSGKNIQYF	TGCGCCAGCAGCCAAGGATCAGGGTCGGGCAAAAACATTCAGTACTTC
few	TRBV4-1	-	TRBJ2-5	13	CASSQDEGETQYF	TGCGCCAGCAGCCAAGATGAGGGAGAGACCCAGTACTTC
-	TRBV6-2/TRBV6-3	-	TRBJ2-5	14	CADQLAVAQETQYF	TGCGCCGACCAACTAGCCGTAGCTCAAGAGACCCAGTACTTC
few	TRBV10-3	-	TRBJ2-1	13	CAISESSPHEQFF	TGTGCCATCAGTGAGTCGTCTCCTCATGAGCAGTTCTTC
-	TRBV6-5	-	TRBJ1-2	13	CAIKGSSNYGYTF	TGTGCCATCAAAGGGAGTTCTAACTATGGCTACACCTTC
once	TRBV20-1	-	TRBJ2-7	12	CSASRTFYEQYF	TGCAGTGCTAGCCGGACCTTCTACGAGCAGTACTTC
-	TRBV7-2	TRBD2	TRBJ2-1	16	CASSSRLAGVWDEQFF	TGTGCCAGCAGCTCGAGACTAGCGGGAGTATGGGATGAGCAGTTCTTC
-	TRBV12-3/TRBV12-4	-	TRBJ2-7	15	CASSSPERETYEQYF	TGTGCCAGCAGTTCCCCAGAAAGAGAAACCTACGAGCAGTACTTC
-	TRBV6-6	-	TRBJ2-3	16	CASRPDFGGNTDTQYF	TGTGCCAGCAGGCCGGACTTCGGGGGAAACACAGATACGCAGTATTTT
-	TRBV12-3/TRBV12-4	TRBD1	TRBJ1-2	13	CASGHRGHYGYTF	TGTGCCAGCGGGCACAGGGGGCACTATGGCTACACCTTC
few	TRBV4-3	TRBD1	TRBJ2-5	14	CASSQISTGGKQYF	TGCGCCAGCAGCCAAATTTCGACAGGGGGCAAGCAGTACTTC
-	TRBV12-3/TRBV12-4	-	TRBJ1-1	15	CAGSLPGRAYAEAFF	TGTGCCGGCAGTTTACCCGGGAGGGCGTACGCTGAAGCTTTCTTT
few	TRBV18	-	TRBJ2-5	13	CASSPGDRETQYF	TGTGCCAGCTCACCAGGGGACCGAGAGACCCAGTACTTC
-	TRBV18	-	TRBJ1-1	13	CASSPQRDTEAFF	TGTGCCAGCTCACCACAGCGGGACACTGAAGCTTTCTTT
few	TRBV29-1	-	TRBJ1-2	8	CSLGGYTF	TGCAGCCTCGGTGGCTACACCTTC
-	TRBV29-1	-	TRBJ2-1	12	CSVDHFYNEQFF	TGCAGCGTTGATCACTTCTACAATGAGCAGTTCTTC
-	TRBV27	-	TRBJ2-7	18	CASRPRQVRSGPSYEQYF	TGTGCCAGCAGGCCGCGTCAGGTGAGGTCTGGGCCCTCCTACGAGCAGTACTTC
-	TRBV28	TRBD1	TRBJ1-2	13	CASSPQGSEGYTF	TGTGCCAGCAGTCCACAGGGGTCGGAAGGCTACACCTTC
-	TRBV7-2	TRBD2	TRBJ2-3	16	CASSSPASGSPDTQYF	TGTGCCAGCAGCTCCCCGGCTAGCGGCTCACCGGATACGCAGTATTTT
-	TRBV28	-	TRBJ1-5	15	CASSPSRKSNQPQHF	TGTGCCAGCAGTCCATCGCGCAAAAGCAATCAGCCCCAGCATTTT
-	TRBV4-3	TRBD1	TRBJ1-2	16	CASSHGTGGASSGYTF	TGCGCCAGCAGCCACGGGACAGGGGGCGCGTCTAGTGGCTACACCTTC
few	TRBV5-1	-	TRBJ2-7	15	CASSLESGRSYEQYF	TGCGCCAGCAGCTTGGAGTCCGGACGGAGTTACGAGCAGTACTTC
few	TRBV6-2/TRBV6-3	-	TRBJ2-7	15	CASRPGVSPSYEQYF	TGTGCCAGCAGGCCAGGGGTCAGCCCTTCCTACGAGCAGTACTTC
-	TRBV27	TRBD1	TRBJ1-2	15	CASSTRTGLTYGYTF	TGTGCCAGCAGTACCCGGACAGGGTTAACCTATGGCTACACCTTC
-	TRBV24-1	-	TRBJ2-7	13	CATSDGQLDEQYF	TGTGCCACCAGTGACGGACAGCTTGATGAGCAGTACTTC
few	TRBV6-2/TRBV6-3	TRBD1	TRBJ2-1	14	CASSWGQGADEQFF	TGTGCCAGCAGTTGGGGACAGGGGGCGGATGAGCAGTTCTTC
few	TRBV4-2	TRBD2	TRBJ2-5	17	CASSQDLTSGEQETQYF	TGTGCCAGCAGCCAAGATCTAACTAGCGGGGAGCAAGAGACCCAGTACTTC
many	TRBV7-2	TRBD1	TRBJ2-4	11	CASSDRDIQYF	TGTGCCAGCAGCGACAGGGACATTCAGTACTTC
-	TRBV11-1	-	TRBJ2-3	16	CASSRRQTSSTDTQYF	TGTGCCAGCAGCCGAAGACAGACTTCTAGCACAGATACGCAGTATTTT
many	TRBV7-2	-	TRBJ2-5	12	CASKYLGETQYF	TGTGCCAGCAAATACCTTGGAGAGACCCAGTACTTC
-	TRBV19	-	TRBJ2-3	14	CASSIGASLDTQYF	TGTGCCAGTAGTATAGGAGCTAGCCTAGATACGCAGTATTTT
-	TRBV6-5	-	TRBJ1-1	14	CAGRRTGPNTEAFF	TGTGCCGGCAGAAGAACAGGGCCGAACACTGAAGCTTTCTTT
few	TRBV10-3	-	TRBJ2-7	13	CAISEMEGHEQYF	TGTGCCATCAGTGAAATGGAGGGCCACGAGCAGTACTTC
-	TRBV7-2	-	TRBJ1-6	15	CASSLNLLPNSPLHF	TGTGCCAGCAGCCTGAATCTCCTTCCTAATTCACCCCTCCACTTT
few	TRBV27	-	TRBJ1-5	16	CASSLSGQGNNQPQHF	TGTGCCAGCAGTTTATCGGGGCAGGGAAACAATCAGCCCCAGCATTTT
-	TRBV7-2	TRBD1	TRBJ1-6	13	CASSSTGDSPLHF	TGTGCCAGCAGCTCGACAGGGGATTCACCCCTCCACTTT
-	TRBV20-1	TRBD1	TRBJ2-7	12	CGTWDSIYEQYF	TGCGGTACCTGGGACAGTATCTACGAGCAGTACTTC
-	TRBV3-1	-	TRBJ1-2	13	CASSQELGYGYTF	TGTGCCAGCAGCCAAGAGCTTGGCTATGGCTACACCTTC
-	TRBV7-9	-	TRBJ1-2	16	CASSLGGGFRYYGYTF	TGTGCCAGCAGCTTAGGAGGAGGGTTCAGGTACTATGGCTACACCTTC
-	TRBV6-4	-	TRBJ2-3	13	CASSDSTWNTQYF	TGTGCCAGCAGTGACTCCACTTGGAATACGCAGTATTTT
-	TRBV4-2	-	TRBJ2-5	18	CASSLGTQAGGAEETQYF	TGTGCCAGCAGCCTCGGAACTCAAGCAGGGGGGGCGGAAGAGACCCAGTACTTC
few	TRBV28	-	TRBJ1-2	13	CASRLTGFGGYTF	TGTGCCAGCAGACTTACAGGGTTTGGCGGCTACACCTTC
-	TRBV6-1	TRBD1	TRBJ2-6	18	CASSPGTGGVSGANVLTF	TGTGCCAGCAGTCCCGGGACAGGGGGTGTATCTGGGGCCAACGTCCTGACTTTC
-	TRBV12-3/TRBV12-4	TRBD1	TRBJ2-4	15	CAGSRTGLNKNIQYF	TGTGCCGGCAGTCGGACAGGGCTGAACAAAAACATTCAGTACTTC
-	TRBV10-2	-	TRBJ2-6	16	CASSEPDPSGANVLTF	TGCGCCAGCAGTGAGCCTGACCCCTCTGGGGCCAACGTCCTGACTTTC